These 18 T cell receptor beta chains share one sample of origin, sequenced in a study of blood T cells in healthy people across ages. The second PCR ran about 6 to 11 cycles with a sample-barcoded 5' primer and J-beta primers. TCRdb fed the 5' RACE reads into MiXCR, producing one record per CDR3 protein. This table has 1.5 million to 2 million distinct CDR3 sequences, 28% appearing once. Sequencing was done on a sample of blood. These receptors were taken from a woman aged 25 to 39 in good health.

This clonotype occurred a few times. The genes are TRBV20-1 and TRBJ1-5, with TRBD1 as a possible D gene (5 bases). The germline V gene has CDR1 DFQATT and CDR2 SNEGSKA (reference sequence). V was cut by 7 bases and J by 7 bases, with 14 bases left in between. This CDR3 is 12 amino acids long. The DNA of the CDR3 is TGCAGTGTCACGGGGCCAGACCAGCCCCAGCATTTT. Protein sequence: CSVTGPDQPQHF.

About this clonotype: Mismatch with germline at one junction end may stem from a read error. The V and J genes are TRBV6-5 and TRBJ1-1; D ambiguous. The length of the CDR3 is 13 residues. CDR1 and CDR2 (germline): MNHEY, SVGAGI. The CDR3 sequence is CATISGGNTEVFF. CDR3 in DNA: TGTGCCACCATTTCAGGAGGGAACACTGAAGTTTTCTTT.

This clonotype was detected only a few times. The chain uses TRBV20-1 and TRBJ2-1; 8 positions agree with TRBD2. The V gene's germline CDR1 is DFQATT and CDR2 SNEGSKA (reference sequence). CDR3 length equals 14 residues. V gave up 4 bases and J gave up 2 bases; unmatched junction bases: 4. CDR3 bases: TGCAGTGCTATCTCGGGACTAGCCTACAATGAGCAGTTCTTC. It is translated as CSAISGLAYNEQFF.

This clonotype has just a few counts. This chain links TRBV9 with TRBJ2-1, with 7 bases lining up with TRBD2. CDR3 length: 15 residues. Germline-derived CDR1 and CDR2 are SGDLS and YYNGEE. V shed 0 bases, J shed 4 bases, and the junction held 4 bases outside the gene matches. The CDR3 nucleotides read TGTGCCAGCAGCGTAGATGGGGGGGGTTACAATGAGCAGTTCTTC. Amino acids: CASSVDGGGYNEQFF.

V and J are TRBV5-1 and TRBJ1-6, with TRBD1 matching 7 bases. J gave up 5 bases and V 4 bases, and 9 bases lay outside the gene matches. Germline values: CDR1 SGHRS, CDR2 YFSETQ. This CDR3 comprises 16 residues. The CDR3 bases are TGCGCCAGCAGCGTGGGGTCCGGGACAGATAATTCACCCCTCCACTTT. Residues: CASSVGSGTDNSPLHF. Using reference TRBV5-1 and TRBJ1-6 for the parts outside the CDR3, the full variable domain is KAGVTQTPRYLIKTRGQQVTLSCSPISGHRSVSWYQQTPGQGLQFLFEYFSETQRNKGNFPGRFSGRQFSNSRSEMNVSTLELGDSALYLCASSVGSGTDNSPLHFGNGTRLTVT.

This rearrangement joins TRBV2 to TRBJ1-1; weak D call: TRBD1 (6 bases). Between the trimmed V and J ends, which lost 6 bases and 1 base, there was a span of 12 bases. The CDR3 loop spans 14 amino acids. Germline V gene sequence: CDR1 SNHLY, CDR2 FYNNEI. CDR3 amino acids: CASRVGGANTEAFF. CDR3 nucleotide sequence: TGTGCCAGCAGGGTGGGGGGGGCGAACACTGAAGCTTTCTTT. Drawing the rest from reference TRBV2 and TRBJ1-1, the complete variable domain is EPEVTQTPSHQVTQMGQEVILRCVPISNHLYFYWYRQILGQKVEFLVSFYNNEISEKSEIFDDQFSVERPDGSNFTLKIRSTKLEDSAMYFCASRVGGANTEAFFGQGTRLTVV.

Many counts were recorded for this clonotype. This chain connects TRBV4-3 to TRBJ2-7, with D tentatively TRBD2 (5 bases). V lost 0 bases and J 1 base, leaving 13 bases between the germline ends. The germline gives CDR1 LGHNA, CDR2 YSLEER. CDR3 size: 16 residues. DNA for the CDR3: TGCGCCAGCAGCCAAGAGTTGGAGGCAATATCCTACGAGCAGTACTTC. Translating it yields CASSQELEAISYEQYF.

This clonotype has at least ten counts. The chain couples TRBV12-3 or TRBV12-4 to TRBJ1-5, with D unclear. The CDR3 consists of 12 residues. Trimming left V 3 bases short and J 6 bases short, with 6 bases between. The CDR3 DNA follows: TGTGCCAGCAGTTTTGGGAGTCAGCCCCAGCATTTT. The encoded protein is CASSFGSQPQHF.

This clonotype has more than one count but fewer than ten. V gene TRBV27 combines with J gene TRBJ2-1, with D possibly matching TRBD1 (5 bases). The V and J ends lost 0 bases and 4 bases respectively, with 16 bases between them. CDR3 length: 17 residues. From germline, CDR1 is MNHEY and CDR2 SMNVEV (reference sequence). CDR3 residues: CASSLSATPRAYNEQFF. CDR3 bases: TGTGCCAGCAGTTTATCTGCCACACCCAGGGCTTACAATGAGCAGTTCTTC.

V and J are TRBV12-3 or TRBV12-4 and TRBJ2-1; 8 bases align to TRBD2. V gave up 5 bases and J gave up 9 bases; unmatched junction bases: 12. CDR3 length: 15 amino acids. CDR3 nucleotide sequence: TGTGCCAGCAGTCTTAGCGGGACAAGGAGTGGTGAGCAGTTCTTC. Amino acids: CASSLSGTRSGEQFF.

In regard to this clonotype: Relative to the germline gene, one junction end is altered; a read error may explain this. The J gene is TRBJ2-5, the V gene TRBV5-1; 9 positions match TRBD2. This CDR3 region has 15 residues. CDR1 is SGHRS and CDR2 is YFSETQ in the germline V gene. The CDR3 nucleotides are TGCGCCAGCAGCATGCAGCTAGCGGGGCAAGTGACCCAGTACTTC. Its protein product is CASSMQLAGQVTQYF.

CDR3 loop: CASSRGLQETDTQYF. The CDR3 DNA reads as TGCGCCAGCAGCCGAGGACTACAGGAGACAGATACGCAGTATTTT. This rearrangement joins TRBV5-1 to TRBJ2-3, with D tentatively TRBD2 (6 bases). The CDR3 is 15 residues long. Germline V CDR1 and CDR2: SGHRS, YFSETQ. Trimming stripped 4 bases from V and 3 bases from J, with 15 bases between.

The chain recombines TRBV28 with TRBJ2-7; TRBD2 is a possible D gene (5 bases). This CDR3 comprises 11 residues. Trimming stripped 8 bases from V and 11 bases from J, with 16 bases between. From germline, CDR1 is MDHEN and CDR2 SYDVKM. The CDR3: CASGAVGREYF. DNA of the CDR3: TGTGCCAGCGGAGCGGTTGGGAGAGAGTACTTC.

The rearrangement joins TRBV9 to TRBJ2-2; 10 positions match TRBD1. The CDR3 is 15 residues long. Germline values: CDR1 SGDLS, CDR2 YYNGEE. After removal of 4 bases from V and 4 bases from J, the junction contained 4 bases not matched to a gene. The CDR3 is CASSIRDRGTGELFF. As DNA, the CDR3 is TGTGCCAGCAGCATCCGGGACAGGGGCACCGGGGAGCTGTTTTTT.

This clonotype showed up many times. J is TRBJ2-5 and V is TRBV20-1; a possible D gene is TRBD1 (6 bases). The CDR3 is 13 amino acids. Germline V gene sequence: CDR1 DFQATT, CDR2 SNEGSKA (reference sequence). Trimming pared 5 bases from V and 1 base from J, leaving 11 bases between. Here the CDR3 reads CSAGNRAQETQYF. The CDR3 DNA is TGCAGTGCTGGAAACAGGGCCCAAGAGACCCAGTACTTC.

The chain uses TRBV5-4 and TRBJ1-1, with TRBD1 identical over 8 bases. Germline assignment: CDR1 SGHNT and CDR2 YYREEE (reference sequence). With V trimmed by 5 bases and J by 3 bases, 3 bases remained unmatched. This CDR3 has 13 amino acids. The chain's CDR3 is CASRQTGDTEAFF. The CDR3 bases are TGTGCCAGCAGGCAGACAGGGGACACTGAAGCTTTCTTT.

This clonotype was picked up a small number of times. The V and J genes are TRBV6-5 and TRBJ1-1, with 10 bases that match TRBD1. The CDR3 runs to 22 residues. The V gene end was trimmed by 2 bases and the J gene end by 5 bases; junction bases not matched to a gene: 26. From germline, CDR1 is MNHEY and CDR2 SVGAGI. The CDR3 sequence: CASSYRRPTNRDRGLMGTEAFF. Here the CDR3 DNA reads TGTGCCAGCAGTTACCGCAGACCAACTAACCGGGACAGGGGCCTTATGGGAACTGAAGCTTTCTTT.

About this clonotype: With a much larger clone just one base away, this may be a read error. This chain joins TRBV7-9 and TRBJ2-1; TRBD2 matches at 9 bases. The end of the DNA aligns better with TRBJ2-7, so the J call may be wrong. This CDR3 is 16 amino acids long. CDR1 and CDR2 from the germline V gene are SEHNR and FQNEAQ (reference sequence). The CDR3 nucleotides are TGTGCCAGCAGCCCCCCCGCGGGAGGGGACTACAATGAGCAGTACTTC. Protein sequence: CASSPPAGGDYNEQYF.